Listed below are T cell receptor beta chains from one sample, sequenced in a study of metastatic and nonmetastatic thyroid tumors. TCRdb reanalyzed the PCR reads via MiXCR. The sample holds around 14,000 clones, roughly 27% seen once. Sample: tumor tissue. Source of these receptors: a female donor with papillary thyroid cancer or a benign thyroid nodule (not recorded which). Some clones in this sample may be carry-over from other donors' samples. Each CDR3 is given with its conserved first and last residue. The order of the fields is V gene, J gene, clone size, D gene, CDR3 protein, CDR3 DNA. The D gene is left open where the match is weak. The size field is filled for only some rows; it gives once, few, many or a size class.

TRBV7-8	TRBJ2-7	many	TRBD2	CASSLMASGRSYEQYF	TGTGCCAGCAGCTTAATGGCTAGCGGGAGGAGTTACGAGCAGTACTTC
TRBV6-1	TRBJ2-3	few	TRBD2	CASSGRLAGNTYTQYF	TGTGCCAGCAGTGGGAGACTAGCGGGCAACACATATACGCAGTATTTT
TRBV4-1	TRBJ1-3	many	TRBD1	CASSQDGTGGVPNTIYF	TGCGCCAGCAGCCAAGATGGGACAGGGGGAGTCCCTAACACCATATATTTT
TRBV18	TRBJ2-7	NA	TRBD2	CASSGRGAYEQYF	TGTGCCAGCTCGGGCCGGGGGGCCTACGAGCAGTACTTC
TRBV28	TRBJ1-2	NA	NA	CASSLRGSRGYGYTF	TGTGCCAGCAGTCTCCGCGGGAGCAGAGGTTATGGCTACACCTTC
TRBV15	TRBJ2-3	few	NA	CATIRDLADTQYF	TGTGCCACCATCAGAGATTTGGCAGATACGCAGTATTTT
TRBV2	TRBJ2-1	many	TRBD2	CASREAGAVIEQFF	TGTGCCAGCAGGGAGGCGGGAGCAGTGATTGAGCAGTTCTTC
TRBV4-1	TRBJ2-3	once	NA	CFSSQGRGNTDTQYF	TGCTTCAGCAGCCAAGGGAGGGGGAACACAGATACGCAGTATTTT
TRBV13	TRBJ1-2	NA	TRBD1	CARRPGQGGPGYTF	TGTGCCAGACGACCGGGACAGGGGGGGCCTGGCTACACCTTC
TRBV6-2/TRBV6-3	TRBJ2-5	few	NA	CASSYGFMGGETQYF	TGTGCCAGCAGTTACGGGTTTATGGGCGGAGAGACCCAGTACTTC
TRBV20-1	TRBJ1-6	NA	NA	CSATGNSPLHF	TGCAGTGCTACAGGGAATTCACCCCTCCACTTT
TRBV12-3/TRBV12-4	TRBJ2-7	medium-sized	NA	CASSLRQIYEQYF	TGTGCCAGCAGTTTGCGTCAGATCTACGAGCAGTACTTC
TRBV27	TRBJ2-5	few	NA	CASSSPGRQETQYF	TGTGCCAGCAGTTCCCCCGGCAGGCAAGAGACCCAGTACTTC
TRBV15	TRBJ2-7	many	TRBD1	CATSRWRGKGAFYEQYF	TGTGCCACCAGCAGATGGCGCGGAAAGGGGGCTTTCTACGAGCAGTACTTC
TRBV6-5	TRBJ2-4	medium-sized	NA	CASSYSPLAKNIQYF	TGTGCCAGCAGTTACAGTCCTCTAGCCAAAAACATTCAGTACTTC
TRBV6-1	TRBJ1-6	few	NA	CASGVETVGSSPPHF	TGTGCCAGCGGTGTGGAGACGGTCGGGAGTTCACCCCCCCACTTT
TRBV27	TRBJ2-7	medium-sized	TRBD1	CASSLGDRVGEQYF	TGTGCCAGCAGTTTAGGGGACAGGGTTGGCGAGCAGTACTTC
TRBV11-2	TRBJ1-1	NA	TRBD1	CASSLSPGTANTEAFF	TGTGCCAGCAGCTTAAGTCCCGGGACAGCCAACACTGAAGCTTTCTTT
TRBV19	TRBJ1-5	many	TRBD1	CASSSTGGSNQPQHF	TGTGCCAGTAGTTCGACAGGGGGTAGCAATCAGCCCCAGCATTTT
TRBV6-2/TRBV6-3	TRBJ1-5	medium-sized	NA	CASSSRGGGQSNQPQHF	TGTGCCAGCAGTTCGCGGGGGGGCGGTCAAAGCAATCAGCCCCAGCATTTT
TRBV6-2/TRBV6-3	TRBJ2-7	few	NA	CASTDRGYEQYF	TGTGCCAGCACCGACCGGGGCTACGAGCAGTACTTC
TRBV11-2	TRBJ2-4	NA	TRBD1	CASSSLRGQGERNIQYF	TGTGCCAGCAGCTCACTCCGGGGACAGGGGGAAAGAAACATTCAGTACTTC
TRBV10-3	TRBJ2-7	medium-sized	TRBD2	CAISDTASGSYEQYF	TGTGCCATCAGTGATACGGCTAGCGGGAGCTACGAGCAGTACTTC
TRBV5-8	TRBJ2-7	NA	NA	CASSRPHYEQYF	TGTGCCAGCAGCCGTCCACACTACGAGCAGTACTTC
TRBV3-1	TRBJ1-6	NA	NA	CASSQSGSSPLHF	TGTGCCAGCAGCCAGAGTGGATCCTCACCCCTCCACTTT
TRBV20-1	TRBJ2-6	NA	NA	CSARPRGRVAWANVLTF	TGCAGTGCTAGACCCAGGGGCAGAGTGGCTTGGGCCAACGTCCTGACTTTC
TRBV5-1	TRBJ2-1	medium-sized	NA	CARQGEFCSGRGNEQFF	TGCGCCAGACAGGGGGAATTCTGTAGCGGGAGAGGCAATGAGCAGTTCTTC
TRBV13	TRBJ1-2	few	TRBD1	CASSLGQGPTF	TGTGCCAGCAGCTTAGGACAGGGGCCGACCTTC
TRBV12-3/TRBV12-4	TRBJ1-3	NA	NA	CASSPGLFAGNTIYF	TGTGCCAGCAGCCCCGGACTTTTCGCTGGAAACACCATATATTTT
TRBV27	TRBJ2-7	few	NA	CASISLSYEQYF	TGTGCCAGCATATCCCTCTCCTACGAGCAGTACTTC
TRBV20-1	TRBJ1-6	NA	TRBD1	CSAGDRLGDSPLHF	TGCAGTGCTGGGGACAGGCTGGGGGATTCACCCCTCCACTTT
TRBV28	TRBJ2-5	many	NA	CASSLYDRARGAQYF	TGTGCCAGCAGTTTATACGATCGGGCCCGCGGAGCCCAGTACTTC
TRBV20-1	TRBJ2-2	many	TRBD1	CSARRDRGQSGELFF	TGCAGTGCTAGAAGGGACAGGGGGCAATCCGGGGAGCTGTTTTTT
TRBV5-8	TRBJ1-5	medium-sized	NA	CASSSSGRGRQPQHF	TGTGCCAGCAGCTCATCGGGGAGGGGTCGTCAGCCCCAGCATTTT
TRBV5-1	TRBJ2-1	few	TRBD2	CASSLGLAGTNEQFF	TGCGCCAGCAGCTTGGGACTAGCGGGAACCAATGAGCAGTTCTTC
TRBV20-1	TRBJ1-5	few	NA	CSASIPEIYSNQPQHF	TGCAGTGCTTCAATACCAGAGATTTATAGCAATCAGCCCCAGCATTTT
TRBV18	TRBJ2-6	NA	TRBD2	CASSPEAGSSGANVLTF	TGTGCCAGCTCACCGGAAGCGGGGAGCTCTGGGGCCAACGTCCTGACTTTC
TRBV6-1	TRBJ1-4	medium-sized	NA	CASRGNIATNEKLFF	TGTGCCAGCAGAGGGAACATTGCAACTAATGAAAAACTGTTTTTT
TRBV5-6	TRBJ2-7	many	NA	CASSWGIFNEQYF	TGTGCCAGCAGTTGGGGGATCTTCAACGAGCAGTACTTC
TRBV30	TRBJ1-3	NA	NA	CAWSGRRNTIYF	TGTGCCTGGAGTGGGAGGAGAAACACCATATATTTT
TRBV6-6	TRBJ2-7	NA	NA	CASSYSIGGYEQYF	TGTGCCAGCAGTTACTCGATAGGGGGCTACGAGCAGTACTTC
TRBV10-2	TRBJ2-1	many	NA	CASSEWERVGNEQFF	TGCGCCAGCAGTGAGTGGGAGAGGGTCGGGAATGAGCAGTTCTTC
TRBV5-6	TRBJ2-2	once	NA	CASRGGPGSKGGELFF	TGTGCCAGCAGAGGGGGGCCGGGCTCAAAGGGCGGGGAGCTGTTTTTT
TRBV20-1	TRBJ2-2	NA	NA	CSALPLNTGELFF	TGCAGTGCCCTCCCCCTGAATACCGGGGAGCTGTTTTTT
TRBV12-3/TRBV12-4	TRBJ2-2	few	NA	CASSPEYPNTGELFF	TGTGCCAGCAGCCCAGAGTACCCCAACACCGGGGAGCTGTTTTTT
TRBV7-8	TRBJ2-5	many	NA	CASRPKWGETQYF	TGTGCCAGCAGGCCTAAATGGGGGGAGACCCAGTACTTC
TRBV7-9	TRBJ2-1	many	TRBD1	CASHPRGQGDYNEQFF	TGTGCCAGTCACCCACGTGGACAGGGGGATTACAATGAGCAGTTCTTC
TRBV5-5	TRBJ2-1	many	NA	CASSLGYPYNEQFF	TGTGCCAGCAGCCTGGGCTACCCATACAATGAGCAGTTCTTC
TRBV28	TRBJ2-1	NA	TRBD1	CASSPLDRGVDNEQFF	TGTGCCAGCAGTCCATTGGACAGGGGGGTCGACAATGAGCAGTTCTTC
TRBV5-1	TRBJ2-7	once	TRBD2	CASSLMEMLAGGIVEQYF	TGCGCCAGCAGCTTGATGGAGATGCTAGCGGGAGGGATTGTGGAGCAGTACTTC
TRBV6-5	TRBJ1-3	NA	TRBD1	CASSYSIQGYGNTIYF	TGTGCCAGCAGTTACTCGATACAGGGGTACGGAAACACCATATATTTT
TRBV7-9	TRBJ2-6	few	TRBD1	CASSAIGQVGLSGANVLTF	TGTGCCAGCAGCGCAATAGGACAGGTCGGACTCTCTGGGGCCAACGTCCTGACTTTC
TRBV20-1	TRBJ1-1	NA	NA	CSARPHGAWQNTEAFF	TGCAGTGCTAGACCTCACGGGGCATGGCAGAACACTGAAGCTTTCTTT
TRBV11-3	TRBJ2-1	many	NA	CASSTLGGEQFF	TGTGCCAGCAGCACCCTCGGGGGTGAGCAGTTCTTC